This T cell receptor beta chain was retrieved from a study of blood T cell repertoires in COVID-19. At the level of the study: The United States, Italy and Spain supplied acute and convalescent COVID-19 samples. Nucleic acid was either cDNA or gDNA, and it came from T cells, B-cell-depleted T cells, or PBMCs.

The CDR3 has 13 residues. V gave up 1 base and J gave up 8 bases, with 9 bases separating them. Germline CDR1 LGHNA, CDR2 YNFKEQ. Authors' data handling: Amplification from reference gene primers served as the basis for estimated nucleated cell counts. Libraries were prepared by immunoSEQ multiplex PCR; TCRdb keeps only in-frame clonotypes and omits some of them. V and J calls and clone size come straight from that table; D and trimming were deduced from the DNA. In the table there are around 190,000 clones, about 75% of which are singletons. The sequenced sample was peripheral blood. V and J are TRBV4-2 and TRBJ1-3; weak D call: TRBD1 (5 bases). This TCR derives from a woman in her forties or fifties with active or convalescent COVID-19. The chain's CDR3 is CASSQAPGYTIYF. CDR3 coding DNA: TGTGCCAGCAGCCAAGCTCCAGGGTACACCATATATTTT.